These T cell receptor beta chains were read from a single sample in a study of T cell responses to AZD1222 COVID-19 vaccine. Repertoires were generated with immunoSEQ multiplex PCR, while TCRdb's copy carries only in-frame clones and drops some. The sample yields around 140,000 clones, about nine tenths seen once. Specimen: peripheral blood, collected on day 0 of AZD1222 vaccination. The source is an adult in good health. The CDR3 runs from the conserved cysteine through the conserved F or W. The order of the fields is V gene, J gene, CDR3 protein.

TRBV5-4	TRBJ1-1	CASSIPGQGLRAEAFF
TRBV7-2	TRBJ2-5	CASSREETVRTQYF
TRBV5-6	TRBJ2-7	CASSPQGEWGYEQYF
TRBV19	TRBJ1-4	CASSIGQGFEKLFF
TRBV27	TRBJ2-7	CASRRAWDSYEQYF
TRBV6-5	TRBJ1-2	CASSYVAGQGVRGYTF
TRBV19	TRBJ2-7	CASSPTGTGGGYEQYF
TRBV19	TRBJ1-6	CASKSSGQRTNSPLHF
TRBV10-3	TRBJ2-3	CAISRGGRTDTQYF
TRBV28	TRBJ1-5	CASSPPKARSNQPQHF
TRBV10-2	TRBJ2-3	CASARTSTDTQYF
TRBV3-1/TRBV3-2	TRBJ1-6	CASSSGMDGAGPPLHF
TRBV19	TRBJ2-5	CASSIERTGNGETQYF
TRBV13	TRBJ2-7	CASSRTGPSYEQYF
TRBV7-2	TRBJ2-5	CASSLGGARGGQETQYF
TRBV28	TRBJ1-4	CASSRINEKLFF
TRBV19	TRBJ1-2	CASSIQVDNYGYTF
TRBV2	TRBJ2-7	CASSERGLIYEQYF
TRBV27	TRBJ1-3	CASSESFSGNTIYF
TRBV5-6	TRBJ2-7	CASSLFQKVYEQYF
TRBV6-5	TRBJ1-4	CASSPDRVLNEKLFF
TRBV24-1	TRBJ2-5	CATSDFRTSGSLVEETQYF
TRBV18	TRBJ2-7	CASSPPGIYEQYF
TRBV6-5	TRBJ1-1	CASRTPGLNTEAFF
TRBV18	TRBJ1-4	CASQEITGGNEKLFF
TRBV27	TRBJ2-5	CASSQIGKTQYF
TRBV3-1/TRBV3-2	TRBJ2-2	CASSQGVRRAGWDTGELFF
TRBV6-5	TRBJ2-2	CASSSGSANTGELFF
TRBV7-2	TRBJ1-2	CASSLGGTYGYTF
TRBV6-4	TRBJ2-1	CASSDRGHNEQFF
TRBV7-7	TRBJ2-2	CASSFQESGGELFF
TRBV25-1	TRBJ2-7	CASSEYGDYEQYF
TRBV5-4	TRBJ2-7	CASSLDSGGISYEQYF
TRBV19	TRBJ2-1	CASKGAAAYNEQFF
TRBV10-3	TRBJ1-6	CAISEFGTGWSYNSPLHF
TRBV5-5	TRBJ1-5	CASSLAGVLSNQPQHF
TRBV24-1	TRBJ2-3	CATSEPAGEGTETQYF
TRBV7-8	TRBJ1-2	CASSPALGYTF
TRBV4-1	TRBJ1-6	CASSHSDTSYNSPLHF
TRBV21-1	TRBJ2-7	CASITGLAIAYEQYF
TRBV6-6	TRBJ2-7	CASSQTPGLAGGSPYEQYF
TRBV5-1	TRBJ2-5	CASSLLAGGIQETQYF